The 3 T cell receptor beta chains below were found in one sample sequenced in a study of T-cell memory formation after mild COVID-19. TCRdb recomputed calls from the 5' RACE reads with MiXCR, one row per CDR3 protein. The data hold 85,000 to 120,000 distinct CDR3 sequences, with 15% to 20% observed a single time. Input material: PBMCs or a T cell subset sorted from them (not recorded which). These receptors originate from an adult woman who had mild COVID-19 (a few samples of this study predate the infection). Cell type and time point are not known.

This clonotype was counted ten times or more. The rearrangement uses TRBV11-2 and TRBJ2-1; 9 bases agree with TRBD2. The CDR3 has 18 amino acids. Looked up from germline, CDR1 is SGHAT and CDR2 is FQNNGV. V dropped 0 bases and J dropped 4; count of bases not matched to a gene: 10. In nucleotides, the CDR3 is TGTGCCAGCAGCTTAGATCCCCCGACTAGCGGACCTTACAATGAGCAGTTCTTC. Its translation: CASSLDPPTSGPYNEQFF.

This clonotype was detected only a few times. The genes are TRBV30 and TRBJ2-7, with TRBD1 matching over 8 bases. Germline V gene sequence: CDR1 GTSNPN, CDR2 SVGIG (reference sequence). With 5 bases clipped from V and 1 base from J, the junction kept 7 bases outside the gene matches. The CDR3 consists of 14 residues. CDR3: CAWATGVGSYEQYF. CDR3 DNA sequence: TGTGCCTGGGCGACAGGGGTCGGTTCCTACGAGCAGTACTTC. Complete variable domain (other parts from reference TRBV30 and TRBJ2-7): SQTIHQWPATLVQPVGSPLSLECTVEGTSNPNLYWYRQAAGRGLQLLFYSVGIGQISSEVPQNLSASRPQDRQFILSSKKLLLSDSGFYLCAWATGVGSYEQYFGPGTRLTVT.

This clonotype was recorded at least ten times. The V and J genes are TRBV6-5 and TRBJ2-1; the match to TRBD2 covers 8 bases. Germline V gene data show CDR1 as MNHEY and CDR2 as SVGAGI. This CDR3 contains 15 residues. The J segment lost 3 bases and the V segment lost 5 bases, leaving 6 bases of the junction unmatched. The CDR3 nucleotides are TGTGCCAGCAGTACGGGAGGGTCTGTCTACAATGAGCAGTTCTTC. It specifies CASSTGGSVYNEQFF.